This TCR beta chain was sequenced during a study of blood T cells in healthy people across ages. They isolated at least 7 million PBMCs from each sample. As concerns this clonotype: Its antigen remains unidentified.

The CDR3 sequence is 14 residues long. V was clipped by 0 bases and J by 8 bases, with 12 bases between them. Germline-derived CDR1 and CDR2 are SGDLS and YYNGEE. Next came a second PCR, run for about 7 to 12 cycles, which used a sample-barcoded 5' primer along with a J-beta primer mix. Every cDNA molecule bore a tag from a template-switch adaptor containing 12 random nucleotides. TCRdb re-called the 5' RACE reads through MiXCR, storing one row per CDR3 protein. Counted here are about a million distinct CDR3 sequences, approximately 50% occurring once; the ten biggest clones make up about 20%. Study-wide points: Those diversity estimates obtained from one million T cells were thought to be underestimates.

The sample comprised blood. The chain is built from TRBV9 and TRBJ2-1, with D possibly matching TRBD2 (5 bases). The receptor's source is a woman in her sixties or seventies in good health. The CDR3 is CASSVADLSDEQFF. The CDR3 region has the DNA TGTGCCAGCAGCGTAGCCGACCTTAGCGATGAGCAGTTCTTC.